Listed here is a single T cell receptor beta chain. Its antigen remains unidentified. TCRdb called the 5' RACE reads again in MiXCR, with one record for every CDR3 protein. The repertoire holds around 650,000 distinct CDR3 sequences, with 7% to 7.5% as singletons. This CDR3 spans 15 amino acids. Germline assignment: CDR1 SGHKS and CDR2 YYEKEE (reference sequence). The trim removed 4 bases at V and 5 bases at J, leaving 12 bases unmatched. This entry is derived from a study of identical twins. Regarding the study as a whole: Weaker excess sharing between twins was seen in beta out-of-frame sequences. Twin pairs' shared out-of-frame alpha sequences were enriched in low generation probability.

The same sample was also studied in work on yellow fever vaccine responses in identical twins. That work adds: Twins reportedly showed a vaccine T cell response that seemed partly convergent and partly personalized.

V gene TRBV5-5 combines with J gene TRBJ2-7; TRBD1 matches 7 bases. Sequencing was performed on PBMCs. This TCR was recovered from a young woman in good health. DNA of the CDR3: TGTGCCAGCAGCCCTAGTAGGGGGCGTGTGCACGAGCAGTACTTC. Amino acids: CASSPSRGRVHEQYF. The variable domain in full, completed from reference TRBV5-5 and TRBJ2-7, reads DAGVTQSPTHLIKTRGQQVTLRCSPISGHKSVSWYQQVLGQGPQFIFQYYEKEERGRGNFPDRFSARQFPNYSSELNVNALLLGDSALYLCASSPSRGRVHEQYFGPGTRLTVT.